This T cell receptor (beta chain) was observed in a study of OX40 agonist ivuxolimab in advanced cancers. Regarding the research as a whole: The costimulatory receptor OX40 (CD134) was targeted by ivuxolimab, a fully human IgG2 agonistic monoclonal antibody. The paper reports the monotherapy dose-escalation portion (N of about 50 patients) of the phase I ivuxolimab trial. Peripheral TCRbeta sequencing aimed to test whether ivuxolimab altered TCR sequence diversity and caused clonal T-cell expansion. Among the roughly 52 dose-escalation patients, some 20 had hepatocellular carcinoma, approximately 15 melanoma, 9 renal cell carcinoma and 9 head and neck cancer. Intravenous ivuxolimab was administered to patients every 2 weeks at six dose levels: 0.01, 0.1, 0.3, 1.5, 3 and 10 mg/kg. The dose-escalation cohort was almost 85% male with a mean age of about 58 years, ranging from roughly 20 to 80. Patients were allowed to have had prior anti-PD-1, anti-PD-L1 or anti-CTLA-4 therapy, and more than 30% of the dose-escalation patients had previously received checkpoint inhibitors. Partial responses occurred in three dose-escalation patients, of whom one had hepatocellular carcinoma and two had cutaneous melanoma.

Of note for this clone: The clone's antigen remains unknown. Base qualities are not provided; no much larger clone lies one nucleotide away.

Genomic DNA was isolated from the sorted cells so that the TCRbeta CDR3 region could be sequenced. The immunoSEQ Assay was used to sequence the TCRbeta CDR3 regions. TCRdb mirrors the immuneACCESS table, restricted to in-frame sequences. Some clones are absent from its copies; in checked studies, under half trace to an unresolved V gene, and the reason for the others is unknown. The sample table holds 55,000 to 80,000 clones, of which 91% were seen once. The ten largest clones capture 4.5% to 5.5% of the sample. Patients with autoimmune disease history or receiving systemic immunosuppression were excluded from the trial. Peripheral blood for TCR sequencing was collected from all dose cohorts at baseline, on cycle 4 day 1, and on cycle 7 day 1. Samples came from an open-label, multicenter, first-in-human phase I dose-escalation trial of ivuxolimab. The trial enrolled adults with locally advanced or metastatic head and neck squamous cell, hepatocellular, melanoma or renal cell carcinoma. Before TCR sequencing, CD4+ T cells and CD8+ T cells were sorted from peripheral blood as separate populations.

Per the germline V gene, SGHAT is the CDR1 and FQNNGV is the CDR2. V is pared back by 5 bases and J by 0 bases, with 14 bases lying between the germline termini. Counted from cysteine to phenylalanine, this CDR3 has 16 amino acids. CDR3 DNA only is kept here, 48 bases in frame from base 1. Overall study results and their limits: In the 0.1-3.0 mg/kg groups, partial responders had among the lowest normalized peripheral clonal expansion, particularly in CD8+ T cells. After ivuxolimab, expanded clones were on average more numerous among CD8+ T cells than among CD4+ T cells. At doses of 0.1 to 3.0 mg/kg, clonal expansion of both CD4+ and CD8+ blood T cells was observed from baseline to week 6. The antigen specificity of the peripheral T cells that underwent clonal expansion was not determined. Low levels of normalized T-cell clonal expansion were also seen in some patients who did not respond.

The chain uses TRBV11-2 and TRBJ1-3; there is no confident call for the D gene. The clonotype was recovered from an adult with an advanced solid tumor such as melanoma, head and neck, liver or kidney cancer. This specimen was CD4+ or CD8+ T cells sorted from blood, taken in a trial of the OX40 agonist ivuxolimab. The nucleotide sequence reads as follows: TGTGCCAGCAGCAAAGACCCAGGTATCTCTGGAAACACCATATATTTT. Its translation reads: CASSKDPGISGNTIYF.